This TCR beta chain is drawn from a study of blood T cell repertoires in COVID-19. Overall study: The United States, Italy and Spain supplied acute and convalescent COVID-19 samples. T cells, B-cell-depleted T cells, or PBMCs provided the cDNA or gDNA that served as material.

CDR3 size: 18 residues. Trimming removed 1 base from V and 0 bases from J, with 15 bases in between. Germline values: CDR1 KGHDR, CDR2 SFDVKD. Profiled with immunoSEQ multiplex PCR; TCRdb holds only in-frame clones, not every one. This repertoire shows under 60,000 clones, about 89% found once; its top ten account for roughly 1.5%. Input material: peripheral blood. The chain recombines TRBV24-1 with TRBJ1-5; D ambiguous. The receptor comes from a man in his 60s with acute or convalescent COVID-19. The CDR3 DNA reads TGTGCCACCAGTGATTTCTCTAACCGGTACTATAGCAATCAGCCCCAGCATTTT. As protein: CATSDFSNRYYSNQPQHF.